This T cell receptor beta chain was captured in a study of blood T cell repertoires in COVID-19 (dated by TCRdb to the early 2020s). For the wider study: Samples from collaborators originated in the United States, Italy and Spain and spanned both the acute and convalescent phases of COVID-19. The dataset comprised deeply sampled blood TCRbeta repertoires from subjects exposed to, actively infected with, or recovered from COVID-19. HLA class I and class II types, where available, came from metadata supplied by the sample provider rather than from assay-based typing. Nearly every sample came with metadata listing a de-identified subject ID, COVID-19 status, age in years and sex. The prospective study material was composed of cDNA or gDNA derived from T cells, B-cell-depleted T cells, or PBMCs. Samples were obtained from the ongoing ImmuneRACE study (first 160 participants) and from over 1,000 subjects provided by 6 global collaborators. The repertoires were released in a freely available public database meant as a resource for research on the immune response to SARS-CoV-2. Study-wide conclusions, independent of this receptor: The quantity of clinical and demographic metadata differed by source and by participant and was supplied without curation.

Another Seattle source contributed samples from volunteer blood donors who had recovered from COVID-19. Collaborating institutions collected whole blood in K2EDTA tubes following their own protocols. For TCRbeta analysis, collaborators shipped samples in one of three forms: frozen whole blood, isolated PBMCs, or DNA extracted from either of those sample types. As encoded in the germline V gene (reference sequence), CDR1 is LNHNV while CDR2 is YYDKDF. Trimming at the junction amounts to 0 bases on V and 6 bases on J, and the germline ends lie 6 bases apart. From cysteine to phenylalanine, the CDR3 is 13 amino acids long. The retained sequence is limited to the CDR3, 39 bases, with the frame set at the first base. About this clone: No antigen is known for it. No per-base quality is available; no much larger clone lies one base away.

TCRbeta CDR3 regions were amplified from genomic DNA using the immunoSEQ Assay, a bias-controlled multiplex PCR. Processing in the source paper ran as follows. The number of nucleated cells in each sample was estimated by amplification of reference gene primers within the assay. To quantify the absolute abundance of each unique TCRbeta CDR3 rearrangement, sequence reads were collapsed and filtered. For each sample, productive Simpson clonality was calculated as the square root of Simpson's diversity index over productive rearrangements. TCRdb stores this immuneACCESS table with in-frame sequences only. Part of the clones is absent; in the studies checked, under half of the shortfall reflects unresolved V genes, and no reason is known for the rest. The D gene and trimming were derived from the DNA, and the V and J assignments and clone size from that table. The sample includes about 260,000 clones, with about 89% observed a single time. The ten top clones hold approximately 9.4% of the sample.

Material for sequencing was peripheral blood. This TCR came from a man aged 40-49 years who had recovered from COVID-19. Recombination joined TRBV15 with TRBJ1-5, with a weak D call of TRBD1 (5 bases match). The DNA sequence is TGTGCCACCAGCAGAGATCAGGGTCAGCCCCAGCATTTT. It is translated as CATSRDQGQPQHF.